This T cell receptor (beta chain) was retrieved from a study of T cell changes during pregnancy in multiple sclerosis. Germline assignment: CDR1 SNHLY and CDR2 FYNNEI. The CDR3 has 13 residues. V lost 4 bases, J lost 4 bases, and 10 bases lay in between. Generated by immunoSEQ multiplex PCR, the TCRdb table keeps only in-frame clones and is missing some. The sample lists tens of thousands of clones, approximately 91% seen once, with 1.4% in the top ten. The sequence came from a female donor with multiple sclerosis, enrolled in a pregnancy study. V gene TRBV2 combines with J gene TRBJ1-2; possible D gene TRBD1, 6 bases. The sample was peripheral blood, taken in the third trimester of pregnancy. Written as DNA, the CDR3 is TGTGCCAGCAGTGGTGTGGGGGCCTATGGCTACACCTTC. Encoded protein: CASSGVGAYGYTF.